Reported below is one T cell receptor beta chain. Its specific antigen is unknown. Since no conserved phenylalanine or tryptophan closes the CDR3, a read error is the likely cause. cDNA synthesis used template-switch 5'RACE with a primer carrying a 10-nucleotide random unique molecular identifier tagging each TCR transcript. Each sequencing run produced over 170 million TCR-beta sequences covering 15-18 subjects. Total RNA was extracted with the RNeasy kit. Using the KAPA Real-time Library Amplification kit, TCR-beta VDJ regions were amplified with primers for the TCR constant region and the 5'RACE anchor. A first PCR added sample indexes and Illumina adaptors, after which a second PCR increased the library yield. After Ampure bead purification, the roughly 650 bp TCR product was size-selected on a 2% E-gel SizeSelection system. Before pooling, libraries had their quality checked on a Bioanalyzer, their concentration measured with Qubit, and their quantity determined with the Kapa Library Quantification kit. Libraries were sequenced paired-end 2 x 150 bp on an Illumina HiSeq 2500. To increase sequence diversity, 25-30% phiX was spiked into each library pool. The original pipeline was this. The quality-filtered reads were processed with the UMI-based MiGEC pipeline, whose error correction step removed more than 80% of the raw TCR sequences. IMGT germline references were used for aligning VDJ genes, and each clonotype was defined as a unique CDR3 amino acid sequence together with its V-J genes. VDJtools evaluated clonal expansion, Shannon diversity and CDR3 relatedness (CalcPairwiseDistances, ClusterSamples); CLCbio workbench built phylogenetic trees. A clone was classed as expanded if it had 8 or more unique UMIs, a cutoff based on coefficient-of-variation modelling across technical triplicates. TCRdb reanalyzed the raw reads on its own, using fastp at Q25 for trimming and MiXCR for clone calling, and kept in-frame beta chains. Identical CDR3 protein sequences are pooled into one entry, listed with their most common genes and DNA. In this record, the V and J calls reflect TCRdb's handling and not the investigators' own analysis. The sample table contains some 45,000 distinct CDR3 sequences; only one count was recorded for approximately 14% of them. Together, the top ten hold 4.5% of the sample.

The time point tag for this specimen amounts to: longitudinal time-point 2. For unsorted PBMC libraries, 2 million PBMCs were used after storage in RNAlater at -80 degrees C until RNA extraction. Peripheral blood was subjected to Ficoll-Hypaque density gradient centrifugation to isolate PBMCs, which were then cryopreserved in liquid nitrogen. The CDR3 is 15 residues long, counting both termini. The CDR3 DNA has 45 bases and is translated from base 1. The germline V gene (reference sequence) gives CDR1 as SEHNR and CDR2 as FQNEAQ. The data originate from a study of neurological immune-mediated disorders (dated by TCRdb to about 2019). At the level of the whole study: Peripheral blood TCR-beta repertoires from HTLV-I-associated myelopathy (HAM/TSP) patients, multiple sclerosis patients and healthy controls were compared by UMI-based sequencing. Alongside PBMC samples, the set of some 98 TCR-beta libraries contained longitudinal samples, technical triplicates, and paired CD4+ and CD8+ T-cell subsets that had been sorted. Longitudinal HAM/TSP and healthy donors were sampled at 3 time-points each (about 3-40 month intervals). The cohort was made up of about 68 subjects, consisting of roughly 15 HAM/TSP patients, around 35 multiple sclerosis patients and 20 healthy controls.

On the study overall, not on this receptor specifically: No identical CDR3 amino acid sequences were shared among expanded clones across subjects, suggesting private TCR-beta repertoires in all groups. TCR clonal expansion was highest in HAM/TSP patients and lowest in MS patients, with MS patients falling below even healthy controls.

Material for sequencing was PBMCs. This clonotype was obtained from a male donor with HTLV-1-associated myelopathy (HAM/TSP). The V and J genes are TRBV7-9 and TRBJ2-1, with 7 bases matching TRBD1. The DNA sequence is as follows: TGTACCAGCAGCTCCGGGACAGTGACCTACAATGAGCAGTTCGTC. It is translated as CTSSSGTVTYNEQFV.